Below are 8 T cell receptor beta chains sequenced from a single sample in a study of T cell clonality in common variable immunodeficiency (dated by TCRdb to about 2015). The library was obtained by the immunoSEQ multiplex PCR assay. The table was pulled from immuneACCESS by TCRdb, which kept in-frame rearrangements only. Such tables lose some clones; where checked, under half of the loss comes from unresolved V genes, and the rest has no known cause. Listed for this sample are around 9,200 clones, none observed only a single time. Approximately 4.5% of the sample belongs to the ten largest clones. Broad study findings and their caveats: CVID TCRbeta sequences were reported to have fewer deletions and N-nucleotide insertions and to lack highly modified clones with 13 or more V deletions.

The antigens of these receptors remain unknown. Specimen: peripheral blood mononuclear cells. The receptors come from a human donor with common variable immunodeficiency.

There are many counts of this clone. The read stops 3 residues short of the end of the CDR3; the missing end is completed from the germline J gene. The V gene is TRBV20-1, the J gene TRBJ1-1; 7 bases are shared with TRBD1. The germline CDR1 and CDR2 sequences are DFQATT and SNEGSKA (reference sequence). The J segment lost 0 bases and the V segment lost 2 bases, leaving 6 bases of the junction unmatched. CDR3 length: 15 amino acids. CDR3 bases read: TGCAGTGCTAGACCGACAGGGTCGATGAACACTGAA. Protein product: CSARPTGSMNTE. The full CDR3 sequence reads CSARPTGSMNTEAFF.

This clone was counted ten times or more. The read ends 3 residues before the CDR3 terminus; that terminus is restored from the germline J gene. The rearrangement links TRBV5-1 to TRBJ1-1, with no clear D. V dropped 3 bases and J dropped 4 bases, with 10 bases sitting between them. The CDR3 consists of 13 residues. Germline V gene lookup returns CDR1 SGHRS and CDR2 YFSETQ. CDR3 sequence: CASSSPQITEAFF. Incomplete CDR3 DNA: TGCGCCAGCAGCTCACCACAGATCACTGAA.

This clone was found many times. This chain's CDR3 is CASSPRGRISEKLFF. The CDR3 bases that were read are TGTGCCAGCAGCCCCCGGGGTAGGATAAGCGAAAAA. This chain joins TRBV2 and TRBJ1-4; D is unresolved. The read terminates 3 residues ahead of where the CDR3 ends, so the germline J gene completes it. CDR1 is SNHLY and CDR2 is FYNNEI in the germline V gene. CDR3 length equals 15 residues. Trimming cost V 6 bases and J 8 bases, with 19 bases left between them.

This clone counts as medium-sized. The read falls 3 residues short of the CDR3 end, and the missing part is taken from the germline J gene. The chain is built from TRBV19 and TRBJ1-3; the D is unclear. The length of the CDR3 is 15 residues. Germline V gene data show CDR1 as LNHDA and CDR2 as SQIVND (reference sequence). V was trimmed by 5 bases and J by 0 bases, leaving 11 bases between them. CDR3 DNA (partial): TGTGCCAGTAGTTCCGCGACTCCCTCTGGAAACACC. Protein sequence: CASSSATPSGNT. The complete CDR3 protein is CASSSATPSGNTIYF.

This clone was recorded many times. The CDR3 end lies 3 residues beyond the end of the read and is filled in from the germline J gene. The chain links TRBV7-9 to TRBJ1-4, with a weak D call TRBD1 (6 bases). The V end lost 2 bases, the J end lost 6 bases, and 13 bases lay between the germline ends. The germline V gene encodes CDR1 SEHNR and CDR2 FQNEAQ (reference sequence). This CDR3 has 15 residues. The CDR3 loop is CASSLTQGTHEKLFF. The CDR3 bases that were read are TGTGCCAGCAGCTTAACACAGGGTACTCATGAAAAA.

CDR3 DNA, as far as it was read: TGCAGTGCTAGAGTAACACTAGCGGGGGTCGAGACC. Translating it yields CSARVTLAGVET. Given in full, the CDR3 is CSARVTLAGVETQYF. The V call is TRBV20-1, the J call TRBJ2-5; 11 bases are shared with TRBD2. The read finishes 3 residues shy of the CDR3 end, and the germline J gene is used to complete it. The CDR3 spans 15 residues. J lost 5 bases, V lost 1 base, and 6 bases had no gene match. Looked up from germline, CDR1 is DFQATT and CDR2 is SNEGSKA (reference sequence).

This clone occurred many times. The DNA ends 3 residues before the CDR3 does, and the rest of the CDR3 is filled in from the germline J gene. This sequence joins TRBV19 and TRBJ1-2, with D tentatively TRBD1 (5 bases). The CDR3 length is 15 residues. CDR1 and CDR2 from the germline V gene are LNHDA and SQIVND (reference sequence). V was shortened by 6 bases and J by 2 bases, with 16 bases between the two germline ends. The DNA read from the CDR3 is TGTGCCAGTAGCCCCCTCGACGGGGGGAACTATGGC. It translates to CASSPLDGGNYG. The entire CDR3 sequence reads CASSPLDGGNYGYTF.

The sample holds a few counts of this clone. The DNA ends 3 residues before the CDR3 does, and the rest of the CDR3 is filled in from the germline J gene. This chain connects TRBV20-1 to TRBJ2-7; no clear D. Per germline, CDR1 DFQATT and CDR2 SNEGSKA (reference sequence). The CDR3 has 11 residues. The V end lost 3 bases, the J end lost 6 bases, and 9 bases lay between the germline ends. CDR3 DNA (partial): TGCAGTGCTAGCGCGCCGATCGAG. It specifies CSASAPIE. The entire CDR3 protein reads CSASAPIEQYF.